Presented here are 23 T cell receptor beta chains from one specimen sequenced in a study of post-analysis software for immune sequencing data. Broader study findings: When patients were compared with controls, about five TRBV segments were more frequent, TRBV5-6, TRBV5-1 and TRBV20-1 among them.

These receptors have no identified antigens. Unique molecular identifiers tagged the TCR beta cDNA libraries. TCRdb re-called the PCR reads through MiXCR, storing one row per CDR3 protein. The data contain some 500,000 distinct CDR3 sequences, 40% to 55% of them singletons. Sequencing used blood. The receptors were gathered from a girl aged 5 to 17 with multiple sclerosis.

This rearrangement joins TRBV2 to TRBJ2-1; 12 nucleotides agree with TRBD2. V lost 3 bases to trimming and J lost 9 bases; unmatched junction nucleotides: 6. This CDR3 has 15 amino acids. In germline, CDR1 is SNHLY, CDR2 FYNNEI. The CDR3 region has the DNA TGTGCCAGCAGTGACACGACTAGCGGGAGTACTGAGCAGTTCTTC. Its translation is CASSDTTSGSTEQFF.

This clonotype showed up just once. This sequence joins TRBV4-1 and TRBJ2-7; D might be TRBD1 or TRBD2, each matching 5 bases. This CDR3 is built from 16 residues. Per germline, CDR1 MGHRA and CDR2 YSYEKL. Trimming took off 4 bases at V and 2 bases at J, with 18 bases between the two ends. The CDR3 nucleotides are TGCGCCAGCAGCCCCTGGGGGAGCGGTAGAACCTACGAGCAGTACTTC. Residues: CASSPWGSGRTYEQYF.

The rearrangement joins TRBV5-1 to TRBJ2-1; 11 nucleotides match TRBD2. V lost 6 bases to trimming and J lost 12 bases; unmatched junction nucleotides: 14. This CDR3 has 15 amino acids. Germline values: CDR1 SGHRS, CDR2 YFSETQ. CDR3 in amino acids: CASNLLAGEADGQFF. CDR3 DNA: TGCGCCAGCAACTTACTAGCGGGAGAGGCAGATGGGCAGTTCTTC.

V gene TRBV7-9 combines with J gene TRBJ2-7; 7 nucleotides line up with TRBD1. Germline values: CDR1 SEHNR, CDR2 FQNEAQ (reference sequence). CDR3 length: 19 amino acids. With 4 bases clipped from V and 0 bases from J, the junction kept 18 bases outside the gene matches. CDR3 sequence (DNA): TGTGCCAGCAGCTCCCTCAGCTCTCGACAGGGCCTTAGCTCCTACGAGCAGTACTTC. Translating it yields CASSSLSSRQGLSSYEQYF.

A word on this clonotype: This sequence may be a read error, since a much larger clone differs from it by one base. The V and J genes are TRBV20-1 and TRBJ2-7, with D perhaps matching TRBD1 (6 bases). The V end was cut by 6 bases, the J end by 3 bases, with 18 bases between. Germline V gene sequence: CDR1 DFQATT, CDR2 SNEGSKA (reference sequence). CDR3 length: 14 residues. As DNA, the CDR3 is TGCAGTGCCGAGGAGGACAGAAACTTCTACGAGCAGTACTTC. It is translated as CSAEEDRNFYEQYF.

This clonotype occurred a few times. The chain carries TRBV7-3 and TRBJ2-5, with 12 bases that match TRBD2. CDR3 length equals 16 residues. Germline CDR1 and CDR2: SGHTA and FQGTGA. Germline trimming cut 4 bases from V and 5 bases from J; bases unmatched to any gene: 8. CDR3 in amino acids: CASSSQTSGRTETQYF. CDR3 in DNA: TGTGCCAGCAGCTCCCAGACTAGCGGGAGAACCGAGACCCAGTACTTC.

This clonotype has a handful of counts. The rearrangement joins TRBV4-1 to TRBJ2-7; 8 bases map to TRBD2. Germline lookup yields CDR1 MGHRA and CDR2 YSYEKL. The CDR3 spans 19 residues. V lost 0 bases, J lost 0 bases, and 13 bases stayed unmatched. The CDR3 DNA reads TGCGCCAGCAGCCAAGAAGGTAGCGGGAACCTTTACAACTCCTACGAGCAGTACTTC. It codes for CASSQEGSGNLYNSYEQYF.

The chain is built from TRBV5-1 and TRBJ1-2; D is ambiguous. The germline V gene encodes CDR1 SGHRS and CDR2 YFSETQ. There are 13 residues in the CDR3. Trimming removed 3 bases at V and 4 bases at J, with 10 bases between. This CDR3 reads CASSSSESYGYTF. CDR3 DNA: TGCGCCAGCAGCTCTTCCGAGTCCTATGGCTACACCTTC.

A few counts support this clonotype. V gene TRBV20-1 combines with J gene TRBJ2-3, with D uncertain. The germline V gene has CDR1 DFQATT and CDR2 SNEGSKA (reference sequence). The CDR3 is made up of 12 amino acids. V lost 2 bases and J 6 bases, leaving 9 bases between the germline ends. The chain's CDR3 is CSARSLTDTQYF. As DNA, the CDR3 is TGCAGTGCTAGATCGCTCACCGATACGCAGTATTTT.

This chain connects TRBV28 to TRBJ2-1; 7 nucleotides align to TRBD2. In germline, CDR1 is MDHEN, CDR2 SYDVKM. The CDR3 length is 16 residues. The ends lost 3 bases at V and 2 bases at J; junction bases unmatched: 7. This chain's CDR3 is CASSLVAGVPYNEQFF. The CDR3 DNA is TGTGCCAGCAGTTTGGTTGCGGGAGTGCCCTACAATGAGCAGTTCTTC.

The genes are TRBV5-1 and TRBJ2-1, with 12 bases aligning to TRBD2. The junction had 7 bases not matched to a gene; V was cut back by 4 bases and J by 8 bases. Germline lookup yields CDR1 SGHRS and CDR2 YFSETQ. This CDR3 is 15 amino acids long. This CDR3 is CASSPTLAGGHEQFF. CDR3 DNA: TGCGCCAGCAGCCCAACACTAGCGGGAGGCCATGAGCAGTTCTTC.

This clonotype was recorded only once. The chain links TRBV5-1 to TRBJ1-2; 12 nucleotides agree with TRBD1. CDR1 is SGHRS, CDR2 YFSETQ, per germline. V lost 10 bases to trimming and J lost 2 bases; unmatched junction nucleotides: 15. The CDR3 is 17 amino acids. The CDR3 DNA is TGCGCCGGCAACCACATGCCGGGACAGGGGGCGAACTATGGCTACACCTTC. It yields the protein CAGNHMPGQGANYGYTF.

A few counts support this clonotype. The CDR3 region is CASSLGGNGYTF. CDR3 nucleotide sequence: TGTGCCAGCAGTTTGGGGGGGAATGGCTACACCTTC. This chain joins TRBV12-3 or TRBV12-4 and TRBJ1-2; tentatively, D is TRBD1 (5 bases). The CDR3 runs 12 residues. Trimming stripped 3 bases from V and 6 bases from J, with 8 bases between.

The V and J genes are TRBV28 and TRBJ1-1, with D unclear. Deletions cut 6 bases from V and 1 base from J, with 9 bases between. Germline CDR1 reads MDHEN; CDR2 reads SYDVKM. The CDR3 consists of 13 residues. CDR3 region: CASREDGNTEAFF. Written as DNA, the CDR3 is TGTGCCAGCAGGGAAGACGGGAACACTGAAGCTTTCTTT.

The chain is built from TRBV15 and TRBJ2-1, with unresolved D. The J call could be wrong; TRBJ2-7 is a better fit for the DNA end. This CDR3 has 14 amino acids. Germline assignment: CDR1 LNHNV and CDR2 YYDKDF (reference sequence). CDR3 sequence (DNA): TGTGCCACCAGCAGAGGGAAGTTTAGGAATGAGCAGTACTTC. Its translation: CATSRGKFRNEQYF.

V and J are TRBV20-1 and TRBJ2-5, with D perhaps being TRBD1 or TRBD2 (5 bases each). V was clipped by 0 bases and J by 7 bases, with 21 bases between them. Germline V lookup: CDR1 DFQATT, CDR2 SNEGSKA (reference sequence). The CDR3 contains 16 residues. For the CDR3, the DNA is TGCAGTGCTAGAGATCAAGGGGACGGCGGAATTCGGACCCAGTACTTC. This gives the protein CSARDQGDGGIRTQYF.

This clonotype was seen more than once but under ten times. The V call is TRBV24-1, the J call TRBJ2-1, with D hard to call. The length of the CDR3 is 17 residues. Trimming took off 1 base at V and 5 bases at J, with 17 bases between the two ends. Germline V gene lookup returns CDR1 KGHDR and CDR2 SFDVKD. CDR3 loop: CATSDLNLSRRHNEQFF. The CDR3, as DNA: TGTGCCACCAGTGATTTAAATTTGAGCAGGAGACACAATGAGCAGTTCTTC.

This clonotype has only a few counts. The genes are TRBV29-1 and TRBJ2-3; D tentatively fits TRBD1 or TRBD2 (5 bases each). The CDR3 is 15 residues long. V shed 8 bases and J shed 3 bases, with 21 bases lying between them. From germline, CDR1 is SQVTM and CDR2 ANQGSEA. The CDR3 is CSSEGSRDTTDTQYF. CDR3 in DNA: TGCAGCTCCGAGGGCTCCAGGGATACAACAGATACGCAGTATTTT.

V and J are TRBV29-1 and TRBJ1-2; D is possibly TRBD1 (6 bases). Germline CDR1 reads SQVTM; CDR2 reads ANQGSEA. V shed 7 bases and J shed 8 bases, with 20 bases lying between them. CDR3 length: 13 residues. The CDR3 protein is CSGGGGEARGYTF. As DNA, the CDR3 is TGCAGCGGAGGAGGGGGGGAGGCCCGGGGCTACACCTTC.

This sequence joins TRBV6-5 and TRBJ2-1, with 7 positions matching TRBD2. There are 14 residues in the CDR3. J was trimmed by 5 bases and V by 2 bases; bases with no gene match: 3. The germline gives CDR1 MNHEY, CDR2 SVGAGI. As DNA, the CDR3 is TGTGCCAGCAGTTACGCGGGAGACGACAATGAGCAGTTCTTC. Its protein product is CASSYAGDDNEQFF.

This clonotype has a single count. The rearrangement uses TRBV27 and TRBJ1-1; D perhaps matches TRBD1 (5 bases). The V and J ends lost 5 bases and 1 base respectively, with 14 bases between them. The CDR3 length is 15 residues. Germline V lookup: CDR1 MNHEY, CDR2 SMNVEV (reference sequence). CDR3 loop: CASSPGGRGNTEAFF. CDR3 nucleotides: TGTGCCAGCAGTCCGGGGGGGAGGGGGAACACTGAAGCTTTCTTT.

In this sample, this clonotype turned up a few times. This chain uses TRBV12-3 or TRBV12-4 with TRBJ1-5; TRBD1 matches 10 bases. With V trimmed by 5 bases and J by 6 bases, 10 bases remained unmatched. The CDR3 spans 16 residues. CDR3 DNA sequence: TGTGCCAGCAGTCCCAACCGGGACAGGGGAGCTCAGCCCCAGCATTTT. The encoded protein is CASSPNRDRGAQPQHF.

This clonotype was observed many times. The CDR3 DNA reads TGCAGTGCTCCGGGGACTGTCTCCTACAATGAGCAGTTCTTC. This codes for CSAPGTVSYNEQFF. The V gene is TRBV20-1, the J gene TRBJ2-1; tentatively, D is TRBD2 (6 bases). CDR1 and CDR2 from the germline V gene are DFQATT and SNEGSKA (reference sequence). The length of the CDR3 is 14 residues. V lost 5 bases and J 0 bases, leaving 11 bases between the germline ends.